The clone carrying this T cell receptor (beta chain) came up a few times. This entry is derived from a study of regulatory T cells in long-lasting Graves disease. Looked up from germline, CDR1 is SGHDT and CDR2 is YYEEEE. The CDR3 length is 15 residues. V shed 4 bases and J 0 bases; nucleotides not matched to a gene: 7. Time point indicated: persistent/refractory GD, antithyroid drugs over 5 years with positive TRAb. Following extraction of RNA from PBMCs, that RNA was used to make the TCR library. Per American Thyroid Association guidelines, Graves' disease was diagnosed. HTBI primers from iRepertoire and Arm-PCR of CDR3 regions yielded the TCR beta libraries. TCRdb analysed the multiplex PCR reads with MiXCR anew, one entry per CDR3 protein. The top ten clones hold 56% of a sample with 250,000 to 300,000 distinct CDR3 sequences, roughly 21% of them seen once.

The chain carries TRBV5-6 and TRBJ2-7; 7 bases are shared with TRBD1. The sequenced sample was peripheral blood mononuclear cells (PBMCs), obtained when the disease was refractory, from a patient treated with antithyroid drugs. The receptor was isolated from a female donor with Graves disease. The CDR3 here is CASSIGQDLSYEQYF. The DNA of the CDR3 is TGTGCCAGCAGCATAGGACAGGACCTCTCCTACGAGCAGTACTTC. The full variable domain, with the rest looked up from reference TRBV5-6 and TRBJ2-7, is DAGVTQSPTHLIKTRGQQVTLRCSPKSGHDTVSWYQQALGQGPQFIFQYYEEEERQRGNFPDRFSGHQFPNYSSELNVNALLLGDSALYLCASSIGQDLSYEQYFGPGTRLTVT.